The source of this TCR beta chain is a study of blood T cell repertoires in COVID-19. About the study: Donors in the United States, Italy and Spain gave samples during acute or convalescent COVID-19.

Original handling: Estimation of nucleated cell counts relied on the amplification of reference gene primers. Repertoires were generated with immunoSEQ multiplex PCR, while TCRdb's copy carries only in-frame clones and drops some. V, J and clone size derive from that table, while D and trimming were established from the DNA sequence. The sample consists of around 130,000 clones, approximately 84% of them appearing once. The CDR3 contains 15 residues. Trimming stripped 0 bases from V and 3 bases from J, with 11 bases between. The V gene's germline CDR1 is SGHDN and CDR2 FVKESK. The sequence derives from a woman aged 55-70 years with acute or convalescent COVID-19. The chain joins TRBV14 to TRBJ1-2; D gene ambiguous. Sequencing input: peripheral blood. The CDR3 DNA sequence: TGTGCCAGCAGCCAAGACGGGGTGGCGGACTATGGCTACACCTTC. This gives the protein CASSQDGVADYGYTF.